These 24 T cell receptor beta chains were all obtained from the same sample, sequenced in a study of blood T cell repertoires in COVID-19 (dated by TCRdb to about 2020). Library preparation used the immunoSEQ multiplex PCR assay. The immuneACCESS repertoire file appears here via TCRdb, limited to in-frame rearrangements. These files lack a portion of the clones; in checked studies, under half of the deficit traces to unresolved V genes, and the cause of the others is not known. The sample table records 95,000 to 110,000 clones; 75% to 95% of these occur just once. Jointly, the top ten make up approximately 1.3% of the sample. Material: peripheral blood. The receptors derive from a woman aged 25 to 39 with acute or convalescent COVID-19.

V is TRBV7-3 and J is TRBJ2-3; perhaps TRBD1 as D (5 bases). CDR1 SGHTA and CDR2 FQGTGA come from the germline V gene. V was clipped by 3 bases and J by 5 bases, with 15 bases between them. The CDR3 is 15 amino acids. The CDR3 reads CASSFTRRQLDTQYF. The CDR3 coding sequence is TGTGCCAGCAGCTTCACGAGACGACAGTTAGATACGCAGTATTTT.

This clone was observed a single time. V gene TRBV7-9 combines with J gene TRBJ2-7; 9 bases line up with TRBD1. V was pared by 4 bases and J by 2 bases, with 6 bases of the junction left unmatched. Germline lookup yields CDR1 SEHNR and CDR2 FQNEAQ (reference sequence). The CDR3 spans 15 residues. The CDR3 loop reads CASSSTGGIAYEQYF. Here the CDR3 DNA reads TGTGCCAGCAGCTCGACAGGGGGTATCGCCTACGAGCAGTACTTC.

The gene calls are TRBV5-6 and TRBJ2-7; D is perhaps TRBD2 (5 bases). There are 14 residues in the CDR3. The germline gives CDR1 SGHDT, CDR2 YYEEEE. The ends were cut back, 3 bases at V and 4 bases at J, with 14 bases in the middle. The CDR3: CASSSGVSRYEQYF. The DNA of the CDR3 is TGTGCCAGCAGCTCCGGGGTTAGCAGGTACGAGCAGTACTTC.

V and J are TRBV29-1 and TRBJ2-2, with D tentatively TRBD2 (6 bases). CDR1 is SQVTM, CDR2 ANQGSEA, per germline. The CDR3 is made up of 15 amino acids. The V gene lost 2 bases and the J gene lost 4 bases, with 14 bases spanning the gap. The CDR3: CSVETEGVGTGELFF. The CDR3 DNA reads as TGCAGCGTTGAAACGGAGGGAGTGGGCACCGGGGAGCTGTTTTTT.

The chain employs TRBV6-1 and TRBJ2-5; possible D gene TRBD1, 7 bases. Trimming cost V 3 bases and J 2 bases, with 19 bases left between them. This CDR3 has 17 residues. Germline loops: CDR1 MNHNS, CDR2 SASEGT. The DNA for the CDR3 is TGTGCCAGCAGTGACTACGGCGGGACAGCGATACAAGAGACCCAGTACTTC. This sequence encodes CASSDYGGTAIQETQYF.

The genes are TRBV5-6 and TRBJ1-2, with TRBD1 as a possible D gene (6 bases). Per the germline V gene, CDR1 is SGHDT and CDR2 is YYEEEE. With 0 bases removed from V and 7 bases from J, the gap between germline ends came to 19 bases. CDR3 length equals 16 residues. The CDR3 bases are TGTGCCAGCAGCTTGGGACACTATGGGGGCGGAATTGGCTACACCTTC. Its translation is CASSLGHYGGGIGYTF.

This chain links TRBV7-3 with TRBJ2-2; no clear D. CDR1 SGHTA and CDR2 FQGTGA come from the germline V gene. This CDR3 region has 14 residues. Trimming shortened V by 4 bases and J by 5 bases, and 11 bases separated the two germline ends. DNA of the CDR3: TGTGCCAGCAGCTCCGCCCTCGGGACCGGGGAGCTGTTTTTT. This translates into CASSSALGTGELFF.

The chain joins TRBV29-1 to TRBJ2-3; D might be TRBD2 (6 bases). Trimming shortened V by 6 bases and J by 0 bases, and 19 bases separated the two germline ends. The CDR3 consists of 16 residues. Germline V gene data show CDR1 as SQVTM and CDR2 as ANQGSEA. CDR3 amino acids: CSVAGLDTTSTDTQYF. DNA of the CDR3: TGCAGCGTCGCGGGACTCGATACGACTAGCACAGATACGCAGTATTTT.

This chain uses TRBV7-3 with TRBJ2-1, with D possibly matching TRBD2 (7 bases). The CDR3 is 18 amino acids. CDR1 SGHTA and CDR2 FQGTGA come from the germline V gene. The V gene lost 6 bases and the J gene lost 0 bases, with 21 bases spanning the gap. The CDR3 reads CASSNVGGQESSYNEQFF. For the CDR3, the DNA is TGTGCCAGCAGTAATGTGGGGGGGCAGGAGAGCTCCTACAATGAGCAGTTCTTC. Supplemented by reference TRBV7-3 and TRBJ2-1, the full variable domain reads GAGVSQTPSNKVTEKGKYVELRCDPISGHTALYWYRQSLGQGPEFLIYFQGTGAADDSGLPNDRFFAVRPEGSVSTLKIQRTERGDSAVYLCASSNVGGQESSYNEQFFGPGTRLTVL.

As concerns this clone: The same CDR3 can be traced to other DNA sequences in this sample. V usage is TRBV2 and J usage is TRBJ1-6; D might be TRBD1 (6 bases). Trimming took 2 bases from V and 9 from J, leaving 8 bases between them. The CDR3 spans 13 residues. Germline values: CDR1 SNHLY, CDR2 FYNNEI. The CDR3 DNA reads as TGTGCCAGCAGTGAACAGGGGACTTCACCCCTCCACTTT. Translation gives CASSEQGTSPLHF.

This sequence joins TRBV5-4 and TRBJ2-5, with TRBD2 matching over 7 bases. Looked up from germline, CDR1 is SGHNT and CDR2 is YYREEE (reference sequence). The CDR3 runs to 15 residues. The trim removed 1 base at V and 1 base at J, leaving 4 bases unmatched. This chain's CDR3 is CASSLSGGSQETQYF. The CDR3 coding sequence is TGTGCCAGCAGCTTGTCGGGGGGATCCCAAGAGACCCAGTACTTC.

This sequence joins TRBV4-1 and TRBJ1-2; D is undetermined. The V end was cut by 1 base, the J end by 4 bases, with 4 bases between. This CDR3 is built from 12 residues. From germline, CDR1 is MGHRA and CDR2 YSYEKL. The CDR3 nucleotides are TGCGCCAGCAGCCAAGCTCCCTATGGCTACACCTTC. It translates to CASSQAPYGYTF.

The gene calls are TRBV10-3 and TRBJ1-3, with D tentatively TRBD1 (5 bases). Per germline, CDR1 ENHRY and CDR2 SYGVKD. The ends were cut back, 4 bases at V and 1 base at J, with 11 bases in the middle. The CDR3 loop spans 15 amino acids. CDR3 sequence: CAISVGGTSGNTIYF. CDR3 coding DNA: TGTGCCATCAGTGTTGGGGGGACTTCTGGAAACACCATATATTTT.

The chain joins TRBV4-3 to TRBJ1-2; D call uncertain. V shed 2 bases and J shed 1 base, with 8 bases lying between them. The CDR3 length is 14 residues. The germline V gene encodes CDR1 LGHNA and CDR2 YSLEER. CDR3 in amino acids: CASSQLAVNYGYTF. Here the CDR3 DNA reads TGCGCCAGCAGCCAACTGGCGGTTAACTATGGCTACACCTTC.

This chain connects TRBV7-2 to TRBJ2-2, with TRBD1 as a possible D gene (6 bases). Germline CDR1 SGHTA, CDR2 FQGNSA. The ends were cut back, 4 bases at V and 5 bases at J, with 14 bases in the middle. The CDR3 is 15 residues long. CDR3 in amino acids: CASSYQGLSTGELFF. DNA of the CDR3: TGTGCCAGCAGCTATCAGGGGTTGAGTACCGGGGAGCTGTTTTTT.

V gene TRBV30 combines with J gene TRBJ2-7; 9 bases match TRBD1. This CDR3 spans 13 amino acids. CDR1 GTSNPN and CDR2 SVGIG come from the germline V gene (reference sequence). The V segment lost 3 bases and the J segment 2 bases; nucleotides outside the gene matches: 2. The CDR3 region is CAWRRTGAYEQYF. The CDR3 DNA sequence: TGTGCCTGGAGACGGACAGGGGCCTACGAGCAGTACTTC.

This chain joins TRBV10-3 and TRBJ1-5; TRBD1 is a possible D gene (6 bases). V dropped 10 bases and J dropped 4 bases, with 11 bases sitting between them. This CDR3 is 12 amino acids long. Germline CDR1 reads ENHRY; CDR2 reads SYGVKD. This chain's CDR3 is CATRQDNQPQHF. CDR3 DNA: TGTGCCACTCGACAGGATAATCAGCCCCAGCATTTT.

V and J are TRBV6-5 and TRBJ1-2; TRBD1 agrees at 7 bases. V lost 5 bases, J lost 2 bases, and 8 bases stayed unmatched. The CDR3 totals 15 residues. Germline V gives CDR1 MNHEY, CDR2 SVGAGI. Here the CDR3 reads CASSPLGGQNYGYTF. The CDR3 nucleotides read TGTGCCAGCAGTCCGCTAGGGGGACAGAACTATGGCTACACCTTC.

The chain has TRBV6-5 and TRBJ1-4; D uncertain. Trimming shortened V by 6 bases and J by 8 bases, and 16 bases separated the two germline ends. Germline loops: CDR1 MNHEY, CDR2 SVGAGI. The CDR3 contains 14 residues. Here the CDR3 reads CASSVLLGGEKLFF. The DNA for the CDR3 is TGTGCCAGCAGCGTACTACTCGGAGGGGAAAAACTGTTTTTT.

The rearrangement links TRBV4-2 to TRBJ2-4; D might be TRBD1 (5 bases). The V and J ends lost 0 bases and 5 bases respectively, with 20 bases between them. The CDR3 is 18 amino acids. Germline V gives CDR1 LGHNA, CDR2 YNFKEQ. CDR3 DNA sequence: TGTGCCAGCAGCCAAGAACCTCGGGTATGGCAGGGTCAAAACATTCAGTACTTC. It yields the protein CASSQEPRVWQGQNIQYF.

This sequence joins TRBV6-2 or TRBV6-3 and TRBJ1-2; 9 positions match TRBD1. This CDR3 has 14 amino acids. Germline V gene sequence: CDR1 MNHEY, CDR2 SVGEGT. Germline trimming cut 2 bases from V and 4 bases from J; bases unmatched to any gene: 2. CDR3 sequence reads: CASSYLDRGYGYTF. The CDR3 DNA follows: TGTGCCAGCAGTTACCTGGACAGGGGCTATGGCTACACCTTC.

The chain uses TRBV7-2 and TRBJ1-5; a weak D match, TRBD1 (6 bases). Trimming left V 5 bases short and J 2 bases short, with 16 bases between. Germline V lookup: CDR1 SGHTA, CDR2 FQGNSA. The CDR3 runs to 16 residues. The CDR3 sequence: CASSPKSQGGNQPQHF. The CDR3, as DNA: TGTGCCAGCAGCCCGAAGTCACAGGGAGGCAATCAGCCCCAGCATTTT.

The CDR3 region has the DNA TGTGCCTGGAGTCTCAGGGGAGGGGGCACTGAAGCTTTCTTT. Residues: CAWSLRGGGTEAFF. This rearrangement joins TRBV30 to TRBJ1-1; D perhaps matches TRBD1 (6 bases). Trimming took off 2 bases at V and 4 bases at J, with 14 bases between the two ends. Per germline, CDR1 GTSNPN and CDR2 SVGIG (reference sequence). CDR3 size: 14 residues.

This clone was seen just once. The chain carries TRBV28 and TRBJ1-1; D uncertain. The CDR3 length is 13 residues. Germline assignment: CDR1 MDHEN and CDR2 SYDVKM. V gave up 7 bases and J gave up 5 bases, with 14 bases separating them. The CDR3 DNA sequence: TGTGCCAGCATCGGCACCCCGGGAACTGAAGCTTTCTTT. Amino acids: CASIGTPGTEAFF.